This TCR beta chain was sequenced during a study of technical replicates of blood from a handful of donors (dated by TCRdb to the late 2010s). CDR1 and CDR2 are read off the germline V gene as SGHTA and FQGNSA. The CDR3 covers 13 residues, taking in both the cysteine and the phenylalanine. Only the CDR3 portion is preserved as DNA: 39 bases, with reading frame beginning at the first base. Trimming removed 2 bases from V and 9 bases from J; the gene matches leave 7 bases unexplained. Library preparation employed the immunoSEQ multiplex PCR assay. The table comes from immuneACCESS by way of TCRdb, which keeps in-frame sequences with V and J called. Part of the clones is missing from these tables; in studies checked, under half for an unresolved V gene and the rest for unknown reasons. The sample table records roughly 80,000 clones; 89% of these occur just once. The top ten clones comprise about 0.38% of the sample.

Notes on this clone: Its cognate antigen has yet to be identified. Base qualities are not at hand, and no much larger clone is one base apart.

This chain is built from TRBV7-2 and TRBJ2-7, and TRBD2 matches 7 of the central bases. The clonotype was recovered from a human donor in good health. The sample taken for sequencing was T cells isolated from PBMCs. CDR3 region: CASSLPTSAVQYF. The sequenced DNA: TGTGCCAGCAGCTTACCAACTAGCGCGGTGCAGTACTTC.